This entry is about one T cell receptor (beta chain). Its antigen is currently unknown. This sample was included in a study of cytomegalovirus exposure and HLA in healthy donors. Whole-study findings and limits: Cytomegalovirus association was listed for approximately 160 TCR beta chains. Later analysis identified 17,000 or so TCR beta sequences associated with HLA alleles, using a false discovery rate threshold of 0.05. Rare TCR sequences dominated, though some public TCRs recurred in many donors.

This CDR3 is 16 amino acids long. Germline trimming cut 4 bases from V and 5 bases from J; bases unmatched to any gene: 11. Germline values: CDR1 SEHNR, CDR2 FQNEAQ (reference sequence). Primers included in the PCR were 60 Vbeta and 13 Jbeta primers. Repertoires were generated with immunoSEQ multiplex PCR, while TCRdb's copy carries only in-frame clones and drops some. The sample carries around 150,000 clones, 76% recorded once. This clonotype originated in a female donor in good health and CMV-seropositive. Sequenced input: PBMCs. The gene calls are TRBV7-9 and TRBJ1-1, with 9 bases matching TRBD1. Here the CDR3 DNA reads TGTGCCAGCAGCTCAGTAGGGGGGACAGGGTGTACTGAAGCTTTCTTT. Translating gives CASSSVGGTGCTEAFF.